Listed here are 9 T cell receptor beta chains from one sample, sequenced in a study of T cells after yellow fever vaccination (dated by TCRdb to the late 2010s). The method was 5' RACE. TCRdb names Illumina HiSeq 2500 as the instrument used. TCRdb reworked the public reads: Q25 trimming with fastp, MiXCR clone assembly, productive beta chains retained. Each entry is one CDR3 protein sequence, shown with its most common DNA and genes. The sample contains roughly 300,000 distinct CDR3 sequences, less than 9.5% of them found a single time. The biggest ten clones account for roughly 18% of the sample. The label giving this sample's treatment or condition can be read as: live attenuated yellow fever vaccine strain. Sequenced here: PBMCs, sampled roughly seven weeks after the first yellow fever vaccination. These receptors originate from a young man who received the YFV17D yellow fever vaccine.

This clonotype appeared a few times. V usage is TRBV20-1 and J usage is TRBJ2-5, with D possibly TRBD2 on 6 matching bases. Germline V lookup: CDR1 DFQATT, CDR2 SNEGSKA (reference sequence). Trimming took 3 bases from V and 5 from J, leaving 10 bases between them. This CDR3 spans 12 amino acids. CDR3 coding DNA: TGCAGTGCTAGGCCCGGGGGTGAGACCCAGTACTTC. Amino acid sequence: CSARPGGETQYF.

The gene calls are TRBV20-1 and TRBJ2-7, with D possibly TRBD1 on 5 matching bases. Per germline, CDR1 DFQATT and CDR2 SNEGSKA (reference sequence). Trimming pared 0 bases from V and 0 bases from J, leaving 9 bases between. There are 14 residues in the CDR3. The CDR3 nucleotides are TGCAGTGCTAGAGACAGGACATACTCCTACGAGCAGTACTTC. Amino acid sequence: CSARDRTYSYEQYF.

There are a few counts of this clonotype. V is TRBV6-5 and J is TRBJ1-3; D remains ambiguous. The CDR3 sequence is 17 residues long. Trimming took 1 base from V and 0 from J, leaving 13 bases between them. Germline CDR1 MNHEY, CDR2 SVGAGI. CDR3 nucleotides: TGTGCCAGCAGTTACTTGGGCCCGGTGAGCTCTGGAAACACCATATATTTT. Translation: CASSYLGPVSSGNTIYF.

The chain combines TRBV3-1 with TRBJ2-7; D is ambiguous. The CDR3 runs to 13 residues. The germline V and J ends were trimmed by 1 base and 4 bases, with 8 bases remaining between them. Germline CDR1 reads LGHDT; CDR2 reads YNNKEL (reference sequence). CDR3 in amino acids: CASSQGTVYEQYF. The CDR3 coding sequence is TGTGCCAGCAGCCAAGGGACGGTTTACGAGCAGTACTTC.

The V and J genes are TRBV12-3 or TRBV12-4 and TRBJ1-6; D may be TRBD1 (5 bases). The CDR3 length is 15 residues. Trimming removed 8 bases at V and 3 bases at J, with 14 bases between. CDR3 DNA: TGTGCCAGCGGGGCCGAGAGGGACTATAATTCACCCCTCCACTTT. This encodes CASGAERDYNSPLHF.

V gene TRBV12-3 or TRBV12-4 combines with J gene TRBJ2-7; D remains ambiguous. V lost 1 base and J lost 6, with 7 bases in between. The CDR3 runs to 12 residues. CDR3 protein: CASSLDSGEQYV. The CDR3 nucleotides are TGTGCCAGCAGTTTAGATTCCGGCGAGCAGTACGTC.

A few counts support this clonotype. The chain recombines TRBV27 with TRBJ1-1; TRBD1 is a possible D gene (6 bases). The germline V and J ends were trimmed by 1 base and 0 bases, with 9 bases remaining between them. The CDR3 is made up of 15 amino acids. In germline, CDR1 is MNHEY, CDR2 SMNVEV (reference sequence). Written as DNA, the CDR3 is TGTGCCAGCAGTTTATATGGGGGGCTGAACACTGAAGCTTTCTTT. Its protein is CASSLYGGLNTEAFF.

The V call is TRBV6-5, the J call TRBJ1-2; possibly TRBD1 for D (5 bases). The CDR3 loop spans 14 amino acids. Looked up from germline, CDR1 is MNHEY and CDR2 is SVGAGI. V shed 0 bases and J shed 7 bases, with 12 bases lying between them. CDR3: CASSYSGGSAGYTF. CDR3 DNA sequence: TGTGCCAGCAGTTACTCGGGGGGTTCTGCTGGCTACACCTTC.

The CDR3 sequence: CASSTGDYEQYF. The CDR3 region has the DNA TGTGCCAGCAGCACCGGGGACTACGAGCAGTACTTC. V is TRBV7-9 and J is TRBJ2-7; possibly TRBD2 for D (5 bases). Germline lookup yields CDR1 SEHNR and CDR2 FQNEAQ (reference sequence). V was clipped by 5 bases and J by 3 bases, with 8 bases between them. This CDR3 is built from 12 residues.